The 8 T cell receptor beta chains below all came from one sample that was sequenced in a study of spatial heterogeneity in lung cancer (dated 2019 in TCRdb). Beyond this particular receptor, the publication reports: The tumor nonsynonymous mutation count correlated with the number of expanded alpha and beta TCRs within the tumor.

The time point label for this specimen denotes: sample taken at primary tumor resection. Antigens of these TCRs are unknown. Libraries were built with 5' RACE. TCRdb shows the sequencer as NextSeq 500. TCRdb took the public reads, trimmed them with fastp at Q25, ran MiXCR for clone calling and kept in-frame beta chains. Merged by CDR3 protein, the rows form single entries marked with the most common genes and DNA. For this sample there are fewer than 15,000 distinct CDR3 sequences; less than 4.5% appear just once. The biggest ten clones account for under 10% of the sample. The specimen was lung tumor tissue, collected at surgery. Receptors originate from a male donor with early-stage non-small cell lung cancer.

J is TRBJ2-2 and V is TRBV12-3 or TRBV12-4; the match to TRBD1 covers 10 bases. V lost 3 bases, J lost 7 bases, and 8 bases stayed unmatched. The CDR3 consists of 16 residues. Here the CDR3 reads CASSFRTGGRVGELFF. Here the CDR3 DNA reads TGTGCCAGCAGTTTTAGGACAGGGGGACGGGTCGGGGAGCTGTTTTTT.

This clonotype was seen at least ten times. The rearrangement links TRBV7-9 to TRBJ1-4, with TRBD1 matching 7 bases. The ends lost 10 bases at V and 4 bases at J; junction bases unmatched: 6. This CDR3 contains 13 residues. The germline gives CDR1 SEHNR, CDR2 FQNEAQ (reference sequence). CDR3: CAIQTGNNEKLFF. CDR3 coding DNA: TGTGCCATCCAGACAGGGAATAATGAAAAACTGTTTTTT.

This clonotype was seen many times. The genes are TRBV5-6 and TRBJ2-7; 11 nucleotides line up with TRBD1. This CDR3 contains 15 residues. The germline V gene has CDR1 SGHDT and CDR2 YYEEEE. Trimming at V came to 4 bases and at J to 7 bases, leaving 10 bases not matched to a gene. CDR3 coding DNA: TGTGCCAGCAGCCCCTGGGACAGGGGGTGTAGAGAGCAGTACGTC. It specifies CASSPWDRGCREQYV.

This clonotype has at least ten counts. DNA of the CDR3: TGCGCCAGCAGCCCCGGGGACAGGCCTTTGGGAGATACGCAGTATTTT. This gives the protein CASSPGDRPLGDTQYF. This rearrangement joins TRBV5-1 to TRBJ2-3; 8 bases are shared with TRBD1. Germline CDR1 is SGHRS and CDR2 is YFSETQ. The V segment lost 4 bases and the J segment 5 bases; nucleotides outside the gene matches: 12. The CDR3 contains 16 residues.

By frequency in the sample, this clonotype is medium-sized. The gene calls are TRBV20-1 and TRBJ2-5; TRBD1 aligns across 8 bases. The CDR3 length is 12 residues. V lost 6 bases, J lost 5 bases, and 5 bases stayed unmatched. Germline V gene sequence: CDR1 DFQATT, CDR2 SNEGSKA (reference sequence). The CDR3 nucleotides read TGCAGTGCACGGACAGGGCAGGAGACCCAGTACTTC. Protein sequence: CSARTGQETQYF.

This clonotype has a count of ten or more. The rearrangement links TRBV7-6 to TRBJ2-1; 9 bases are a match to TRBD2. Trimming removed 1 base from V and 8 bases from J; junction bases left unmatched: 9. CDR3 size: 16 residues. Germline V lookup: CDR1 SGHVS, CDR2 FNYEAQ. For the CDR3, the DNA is TGTGCCAGCAGCTTAGGGGGAGCGGGAGGAAGGGATGAGCAGTTCTTC. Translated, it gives CASSLGGAGGRDEQFF.

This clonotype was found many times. CDR3: CSARLLSGRNYNEQFF. DNA of the CDR3: TGCAGTGCTAGGCTCCTTAGCGGGAGAAACTACAATGAGCAGTTCTTC. The chain links TRBV20-1 to TRBJ2-1, with 9 bases matching TRBD2. The CDR3 has 16 amino acids. Germline assignment: CDR1 DFQATT and CDR2 SNEGSKA (reference sequence). The V and J ends lost 3 bases and 3 bases, in that order; junction bases with no gene match: 9.

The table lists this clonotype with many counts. The CDR3 loop reads CASKPGTGVGTEAFF. The DNA for the CDR3 is TGTGCCAGCAAGCCTGGGACAGGGGTAGGGACTGAAGCTTTCTTT. The genes are TRBV7-8 and TRBJ1-1, with 10 bases lining up with TRBD1. J gave up 5 bases and V 7 bases, and 10 bases lay outside the gene matches. This CDR3 comprises 15 residues. Germline CDR1 reads SGHVS; CDR2 reads FQNEAQ.